Described below is a single TCR beta chain sequence and its context. Antigen: not known. A read error may be the cause here, since a much bigger clone is one base away. The data were taken from a study of glioma-infiltrating T cells. TCR alpha and beta CDR3 regions were amplified from RNA using iRepertoire nested multiplex PCR. Input was about 100-450 ng of tissue mRNA or PBMC total RNA. Each CDR3 protein is one row after TCRdb ran MiXCR on the multiplex PCR reads. The data show 150,000 to 200,000 distinct CDR3 sequences, over 30% seen once. The V gene end was trimmed by 2 bases and the J gene end by 8 bases; junction bases not matched to a gene: 9. Germline CDR1 reads KGHSH; CDR2 reads LQKENI. CDR3 length: 15 residues. General study findings and limits: Non-neoplastic patients had below-expected tissue-blood divergence, while all gliomas exceeded expectation. CDR3 overlap between tissue and blood was very small.

The sequencing input was glioma tissue, nonneoplastic brain tissue, or PBMCs (not recorded which). The sequence derives from a human donor with low-grade glioma or glioblastoma, undergoing nonglioma brain surgery, or in good health (not recorded which). The J gene is TRBJ2-1, the V gene TRBV18, with TRBD2 matching over 7 bases. The CDR3 DNA reads as TGTGCCAGCTCACCAAAGACTAGCAGGAGCGATGAGCAGTTCTTC. It yields the protein CASSPKTSRSDEQFF.